The 6 T cell receptor beta chains in this list originate from one sample, sequenced in a study of T-cell reconstitution after alpha-beta-depleted transplantation in children. As it was prepared, the TCRbeta library received unique molecular identifiers. MiXCR, applied by TCRdb to the PCR reads, yields one record per CDR3 protein. The sample holds hundreds of thousands of distinct CDR3 sequences; less than 15% are singletons and the top ten take around 0.76%. The specimen was PBMCs, collected before TCRalphabeta/CD19-depleted stem cell transplant. These receptors came from a girl aged 2-10 years with congenital amegakaryocytic thrombocytopenia, due to receive a stem cell transplant.

This clonotype was seen at least ten times. The DNA of the CDR3 is TGCGCCAGCAGCTTAGTAGCGGAGTCAGATACGCAGTATTTT. Translation gives CASSLVAESDTQYF. The chain has TRBV5-1 and TRBJ2-3; tentatively, D is TRBD2 (6 bases). The CDR3 is 14 amino acids. Germline CDR1 is SGHRS and CDR2 is YFSETQ. V lost 2 bases and J lost 4, with 11 bases in between.

On this clonotype itself: Just one base apart from a much larger clone, this may be a read error. The chain couples TRBV29-1 to TRBJ1-3; perhaps TRBD1 as D (5 bases). CDR1 is SQVTM, CDR2 ANQGSEA, per germline. The CDR3 sequence is 13 residues long. The CDR3 region is CSVASGKRNTIHF. In DNA, the CDR3 is TGCAGCGTGGCCTCAGGGAAAAGAAACACCATACATTTT.

This clonotype was recorded many times. The gene calls are TRBV13 and TRBJ2-1; no clear D. V lost 4 bases and J lost 9, with 10 bases in between. The CDR3 has 12 amino acids. The germline CDR1 and CDR2 sequences are PRHDT and FYEKMQ (reference sequence). The CDR3 bases are TGTGCCAGCAGCTACCTGGGCGTTGAGCAGTTCTTC. This encodes CASSYLGVEQFF. Full variable domain (rest looked up from reference TRBV13 and TRBJ2-1): AAGVIQSPRHLIKEKRETATLKCYPIPRHDTVYWYQQGPGQDPQFLISFYEKMQSDKGSIPDRFSAQQFSDYHSELNMSSLELGDSALYFCASSYLGVEQFFGPGTRLTVL.

At least ten counts were recorded for this clonotype. The chain is built from TRBV7-9 and TRBJ2-1; 7 bases match TRBD1. The CDR3 contains 12 residues. V lost 5 bases to trimming and J lost 9 bases; unmatched junction nucleotides: 4. Germline loops: CDR1 SEHNR, CDR2 FQNEAQ (reference sequence). The CDR3 bases are TGTGCCAGCAGCATGAGACAGGGTGAGCAGTTCTTC. The encoded protein is CASSMRQGEQFF.

This clonotype was recorded a few times. CDR3 in DNA: TGTGCCAGCAGTCTGGGGGGCAGTTCTACCTACGAGCAGTACTTC. Translation gives CASSLGGSSTYEQYF. The chain couples TRBV28 to TRBJ2-7; D may match TRBD1 or TRBD2 (6 bases each). The CDR3 has 15 residues. Trimming shortened V by 5 bases and J by 2 bases, and 16 bases separated the two germline ends. Germline V lookup: CDR1 MDHEN, CDR2 SYDVKM. Full variable domain (rest looked up from reference TRBV28 and TRBJ2-7): DVKVTQSSRYLVKRTGEKVFLECVQDMDHENMFWYRQDPGLGLRLIYFSYDVKMKEKGDIPEGYSVSREKKERFSLILESASTNQTSMYLCASSLGGSSTYEQYFGPGTRLTVT.

This clonotype was detected only a few times. The chain employs TRBV7-9 and TRBJ2-7, with 9 bases fitting TRBD2. This CDR3 comprises 16 residues. In germline, CDR1 is SEHNR, CDR2 FQNEAQ (reference sequence). The trim removed 5 bases at V and 11 bases at J, leaving 19 bases unmatched. This CDR3 is CASSLNIAGEVDGKYF. The CDR3 DNA is TGTGCCAGCAGCCTTAATATAGCGGGAGAGGTAGACGGGAAGTACTTC.